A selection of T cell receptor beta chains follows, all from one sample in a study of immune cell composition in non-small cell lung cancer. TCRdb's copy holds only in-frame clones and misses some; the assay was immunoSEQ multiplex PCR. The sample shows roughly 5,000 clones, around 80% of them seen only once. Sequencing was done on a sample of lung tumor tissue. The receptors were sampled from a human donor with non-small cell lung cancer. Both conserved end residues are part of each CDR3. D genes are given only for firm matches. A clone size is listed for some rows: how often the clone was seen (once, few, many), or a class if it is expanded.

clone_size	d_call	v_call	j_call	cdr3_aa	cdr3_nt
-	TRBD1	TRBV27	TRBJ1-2	CASSLRTGNYGYTF	TGTGCCAGCAGCCTCCGGACAGGGAACTATGGCTACACCTTC
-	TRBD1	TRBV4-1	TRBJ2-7	CASSQDHRGLYEQYF	TGCGCCAGCAGCCAAGACCACAGGGGGCTCTACGAGCAGTACTTC
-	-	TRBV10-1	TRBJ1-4	CASSARRGEGLFF	TGCGCCAGCAGTGCTCGGAGGGGCGAAGGACTGTTTTTT
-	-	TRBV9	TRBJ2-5	CASSVGGGGAGETQYF	TGTGCCAGCAGCGTAGGTGGTGGGGGGGCCGGAGAGACCCAGTACTTC
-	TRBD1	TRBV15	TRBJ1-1	CATSRDWGTGNTEAFF	TGTGCCACCAGCAGAGATTGGGGGACAGGGAACACTGAAGCTTTCTTT
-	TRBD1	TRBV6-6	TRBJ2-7	CASRGTGDGEQYF	TGTGCCAGCAGGGGGACAGGGGACGGCGAGCAGTACTTC
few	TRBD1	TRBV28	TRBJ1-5	CASSLQGAGNQPQHF	TGTGCCAGCAGCCTACAGGGGGCAGGCAATCAGCCCCAGCATTTT
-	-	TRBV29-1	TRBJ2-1	CSVEDLVVLEQFF	TGCAGCGTTGAAGACCTAGTAGTGCTTGAGCAGTTCTTC
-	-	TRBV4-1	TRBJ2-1	CASSQDGGNEQFF	TGCGCCAGCAGCCAAGATGGAGGAAATGAGCAGTTCTTC
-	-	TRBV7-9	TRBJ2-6	CASRVVSGANVLTF	TGTGCCAGCCGGGTCGTCTCTGGGGCCAACGTCCTGACTTTC
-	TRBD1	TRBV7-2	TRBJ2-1	CASSQGTAYNEQFF	TGTGCCAGCAGCCAAGGGACAGCATACAATGAGCAGTTCTTC
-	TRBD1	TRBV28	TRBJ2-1	CASSLYRTGTSRYAYNEQFF	TGTGCCAGCAGTTTATACCGGACAGGGACCTCACGCTACGCGTACAATGAGCAGTTCTTC
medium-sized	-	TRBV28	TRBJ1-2	CASSLRRRGGYTF	TGTGCCAGCAGTTTAAGGAGACGGGGTGGCTACACCTTC
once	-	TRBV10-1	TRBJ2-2	CASSRQVPGELFF	TGCGCCAGCAGCCGACAGGTCCCTGGGGAGCTGTTTTTT
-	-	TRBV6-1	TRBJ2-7	CASSRGLNPSYEQYF	TGTGCCAGCAGTCGGGGTCTTAACCCCTCCTACGAGCAGTACTTC
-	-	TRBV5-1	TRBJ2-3	CASGTGNPAFSSTDTQYF	TGCGCCAGCGGAACAGGGAACCCAGCCTTCTCCAGCACAGATACGCAGTATTTT
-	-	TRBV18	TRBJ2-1	CASSPTDKSSYNEQFF	TGTGCCAGCTCACCGACCGACAAGAGCTCCTACAATGAGCAGTTCTTC